These T cell receptor beta chains were read from a single sample in a study of early T cells in non-severe SARS-CoV-2 infection. TCRdb used MiXCR to reprocess the 5' RACE reads, holding one entry per CDR3 protein. There are about 56,000 distinct CDR3 sequences in the sample; roughly a tenth occur only once, and approximately 6.5% lies in the top ten. The source material was whole blood. These receptors were taken from an adult who was a healthcare worker with PCR-confirmed SARS-CoV-2 infection or an uninfected control (not recorded which). Each CDR3 is given with its conserved first and last residue. The D gene is left open where the match is weak. Size is stated for part of the rows, as once, few or many counts, or as a class when the clone is expanded.

V gene: TRBV29-1
J gene: TRBJ2-5
D gene: TRBD2
clone size: few
CDR3 protein: CSAEGLAGKETQYF
CDR3 DNA: TGCAGCGCCGAAGGACTAGCGGGAAAGGAGACCCAGTACTTC

V gene: TRBV7-2
J gene: TRBJ2-3
D gene: TRBD1
clone size: few
CDR3 protein: CASSLAGQGDTQYF
CDR3 DNA: TGTGCCAGCAGCTTAGCGGGACAGGGGGATACGCAGTATTTT

V gene: TRBV7-6
J gene: TRBJ2-1
D gene: TRBD1
clone size: many
CDR3 protein: CASSLVGGRSNEQFF
CDR3 DNA: TGTGCCAGCAGCTTAGTAGGGGGCAGGAGCAATGAGCAGTTCTTC

V gene: TRBV4-1
J gene: TRBJ1-2
D gene: .
clone size: .
CDR3 protein: CASSQGAPFGGYTF
CDR3 DNA: TGCGCCAGCAGCCAAGGGGCCCCTTTTGGAGGCTACACCTTC

V gene: TRBV5-4
J gene: TRBJ2-3
D gene: TRBD1
clone size: few
CDR3 protein: CASSVAGGQGPNGQYF
CDR3 DNA: TGTGCCAGCAGCGTAGCCGGTGGACAGGGGCCTAATGGGCAGTATTTT

V gene: TRBV19
J gene: TRBJ2-7
D gene: .
clone size: .
CDR3 protein: CASRVRDGYEQYF
CDR3 DNA: TGTGCCAGTAGAGTCCGGGACGGCTACGAGCAGTACTTC

V gene: TRBV7-6
J gene: TRBJ1-1
D gene: .
clone size: many
CDR3 protein: CASSIDVGGTEAFF
CDR3 DNA: TGTGCCAGCAGCATCGATGTTGGGGGAACTGAAGCTTTCTTT

V gene: TRBV6-6
J gene: TRBJ2-3
D gene: .
clone size: many
CDR3 protein: CASSTIVASDTQYF
CDR3 DNA: TGTGCCAGCAGTACAATAGTAGCGTCAGATACGCAGTATTTT

V gene: TRBV3-1
J gene: TRBJ1-2
D gene: .
clone size: few
CDR3 protein: CASSPDSTYNYGYTF
CDR3 DNA: TGTGCCAGCAGCCCCGACAGTACTTATAACTATGGCTACACCTTC

V gene: TRBV20-1
J gene: TRBJ2-7
D gene: .
clone size: few
CDR3 protein: CSARDSSPGHYEQYF
CDR3 DNA: TGCAGTGCTAGAGATAGTTCGCCAGGGCACTACGAGCAGTACTTC